A selection of T cell receptor beta chains follows, all from one sample in a study of blood T cell repertoires in COVID-19. The protocol was immunoSEQ multiplex PCR, while the TCRdb copy is restricted to in-frame clones and leaves out a portion. The sample carries 150,000 to 200,000 clones, around 90% recorded once. The sample was peripheral blood. The source of these receptors is a man between 40 and 49 years old with active or convalescent COVID-19. Each CDR3 is given with its conserved first and last residue. A D gene is named only where the DNA matches it firmly. Expanded clones are given a class, and other clones once, few, many or no size at all.

j_gene | abundance | d_gene | len | v_gene | CDR3aa | CDR3nt
TRBJ1-2 | . | . | 12 | TRBV5-1 | CATLSPAGTYTF | TGCGCCACACTTTCCCCGGCAGGGACATACACCTTC
TRBJ2-1 | few | . | 15 | TRBV24-1 | CATSVSGDSYNEQFF | TGTGCCACCAGTGTCAGCGGAGACTCCTACAATGAGCAGTTCTTC
TRBJ1-2 | . | . | 12 | TRBV2 | CAIGQQNYGYTF | TGTGCCATAGGACAGCAAAACTATGGCTACACCTTC
TRBJ1-1 | . | . | 17 | TRBV5-1 | CASRKGDVGSGNTEAFF | TGCGCCAGCAGAAAGGGGGACGTTGGGAGCGGGAACACTGAAGCTTTCTTT
TRBJ2-1 | once | . | 16 | TRBV11-3 | CASSLDLTSRGNEQFF | TGTGCCAGCAGCTTAGATTTGACTAGCAGGGGCAATGAGCAGTTCTTC
TRBJ1-1 | . | . | 13 | TRBV5-6 | CASSLVRNTEAFF | TGTGCCAGCAGCCTGGTTAGGAACACTGAAGCTTTCTTT
TRBJ2-7 | . | TRBD2 | 13 | TRBV7-2 | CASSSAGGRQQYF | TGTGCCAGCAGTAGTGCGGGGGGGCGACAGCAGTACTTC
TRBJ2-3 | . | TRBD2 | 15 | TRBV11-2 | CASSLQRGITDTQYF | TGTGCCAGCAGCTTGCAGCGGGGGATCACAGATACGCAGTATTTT
TRBJ2-1 | . | TRBD2 | 16 | TRBV9 | CASSPRLAGGYNEQFF | TGTGCCAGCAGCCCCCGACTAGCGGGGGGGTACAATGAGCAGTTCTTC
TRBJ1-2 | few | . | 13 | TRBV2 | CASSESAGYGYTF | TGTGCCAGCAGTGAATCGGCAGGGTATGGCTACACCTTC
TRBJ1-4 | . | . | 16 | TRBV7-9 | CASSLVTPRGGEKLFF | TGTGCCAGCAGCTTAGTGACCCCACGGGGTGGGGAAAAACTGTTTTTT
TRBJ1-2 | . | . | 15 | TRBV10-3 | CAVSGTESPSGGYTF | TGTGCCGTAAGCGGGACGGAGTCTCCGTCAGGTGGCTACACCTTC
TRBJ2-5 | . | . | 16 | TRBV11-2 | CASSLEGGSLSETQYF | TGTGCCAGCAGCTTAGAAGGGGGTTCCTTATCAGAGACCCAGTACTTC
TRBJ2-1 | . | TRBD2 | 16 | TRBV28 | CASRLAGDSSYNEQFF | TGTGCCAGCAGGTTAGCGGGAGACAGCTCCTACAATGAGCAGTTCTTC
TRBJ2-5 | . | TRBD1 | 15 | TRBV28 | CASSPLGTGQETQYF | TGTGCCAGCAGCCCCCTTGGGACAGGGCAAGAGACCCAGTACTTC
TRBJ1-5 | . | TRBD1 | 22 | TRBV24-1 | CATSETTGGGTGEVRRGQPQHF | TGTGCCACCAGTGAAACAACCGGGGGAGGGACAGGGGAAGTGAGGAGAGGTCAGCCCCAGCATTTT
TRBJ2-2 | . | . | 14 | TRBV10-1 | CASSGGPNTGELFF | TGCGCCAGCAGCGGGGGACCCAACACCGGGGAGCTGTTTTTT
TRBJ1-1 | . | TRBD1 | 14 | TRBV28 | CASVISPNQGAAFF | TGTGCCAGCGTCATAAGCCCCAACCAGGGGGCGGCTTTCTTT
TRBJ2-3 | . | TRBD2 | 15 | TRBV7-2 | CASSLELAGADTQYF | TGTGCCAGCAGCTTAGAACTAGCGGGAGCAGATACGCAGTATTTT
TRBJ2-7 | . | TRBD2 | 15 | TRBV19 | CASSRLAGDGNEQYF | TGTGCCAGTAGTCGGCTAGCGGGAGACGGAAACGAGCAGTACTTC
TRBJ2-7 | . | TRBD1 | 15 | TRBV2 | CASSDTGVPSYEQYF | TGTGCCAGCAGTGACACAGGGGTCCCCTCCTACGAGCAGTACTTC
TRBJ1-2 | . | . | 14 | TRBV6-1 | CASSESPTNYGYTF | TGTGCCAGCAGTGAAAGCCCGACTAACTATGGCTACACCTTC
TRBJ1-2 | once | TRBD1 | 14 | TRBV27 | CASTLGRGQGGYTF | TGTGCCAGCACCCTGGGCAGGGGGCAAGGTGGCTACACCTTC
TRBJ2-1 | . | TRBD2 | 18 | TRBV9 | CASSVAPSGGAQNNEQFF | TGTGCCAGCAGCGTAGCTCCTAGCGGGGGGGCCCAGAACAATGAGCAGTTCTTC
TRBJ2-1 | . | TRBD2 | 15 | TRBV10-3 | CAISESLAGGNEQFF | TGTGCCATCAGTGAGTCTCTAGCGGGGGGCAATGAGCAGTTCTTC
TRBJ1-4 | . | . | 14 | TRBV27 | CASRRHGVNEKLFF | TGTGCCAGCAGGCGTCACGGGGTGAATGAAAAACTGTTTTTT
TRBJ2-2 | . | . | 14 | TRBV9 | CASSGAGNTGELFF | TGTGCCAGCAGCGGAGCGGGGAACACCGGGGAGCTGTTTTTT
TRBJ2-3 | . | . | 16 | TRBV7-2 | CASSQSGLTSTDTQYF | TGTGCCAGCAGCCAATCGGGACTTACTAGCACAGATACGCAGTATTTT
TRBJ2-3 | . | . | 11 | TRBV20-1 | CSAGEWDTQYF | TGCAGTGCTGGGGAGTGGGATACGCAGTATTTT
TRBJ2-2 | . | TRBD2 | 16 | TRBV5-1 | CASSLAGRENTGELFF | TGCGCCAGCAGCTTGGCCGGGAGGGAGAACACCGGGGAGCTGTTTTTT
TRBJ1-3 | . | TRBD1 | 15 | TRBV6-5 | CASRRQGITGNTIYF | TGTGCCAGCAGGAGACAGGGGATAACTGGAAACACCATATATTTT
TRBJ1-5 | . | . | 15 | TRBV19 | CASSIMKTADQPQHF | TGTGCCAGTAGTATAATGAAGACAGCCGATCAGCCCCAGCATTTT
TRBJ2-2 | . | TRBD1 | 15 | TRBV19 | CATRGTGSVTGELFF | TGTGCCACTCGCGGGACAGGATCGGTCACCGGGGAGCTGTTTTTT
TRBJ2-1 | . | . | 15 | TRBV19 | CASSIGSFAGNEQFF | TGTGCCAGTAGTATCGGGAGCTTTGCGGGCAATGAGCAGTTCTTC
TRBJ1-5 | . | TRBD1 | 15 | TRBV30 | CAWTTGTGGNQPQHF | TGTGCCTGGACCACCGGGACAGGAGGGAATCAGCCCCAGCATTTT
TRBJ1-3 | . | . | 14 | TRBV6-1 | CASSEQGSGNTIYF | TGTGCCAGCAGTGAGCAGGGTTCTGGAAACACCATATATTTT
TRBJ1-5 | . | TRBD1 | 16 | TRBV6-2/TRBV6-3 | CASSYHSGTGRQPQHF | TGTGCCAGCAGTTACCATTCCGGGACAGGGCGCCAGCCCCAGCATTTT
TRBJ2-3 | . | TRBD2 | 16 | TRBV19 | CASSILASGITDTQYF | TGTGCCAGTAGTATTCTGGCTAGCGGGATCACAGATACGCAGTATTTT
TRBJ1-5 | . | TRBD1 | 16 | TRBV23-1 | CASSRPGGLSNQPQHF | TGCGCCAGCAGTCGCCCAGGGGGCTTAAGCAATCAGCCCCAGCATTTT
TRBJ2-1 | . | TRBD1 | 16 | TRBV18 | CASSPPDRGPYNEQFF | TGTGCCAGCTCACCACCCGACAGGGGGCCCTACAATGAGCAGTTCTTC
TRBJ1-1 | . | . | 15 | TRBV5-6 | CASSWRAVMNTEAFF | TGTGCCAGCAGCTGGAGGGCCGTTATGAACACTGAAGCTTTCTTT
TRBJ1-6 | . | . | 12 | TRBV28 | CAIHRANSPLHF | TGTGCCATCCACAGGGCCAATTCACCCCTCCACTTT
TRBJ1-4 | . | TRBD1 | 19 | TRBV6-6 | CASRRRATGTLATNEKLFF | TGTGCCAGCAGGCGAAGGGCGACAGGGACATTGGCAACTAATGAAAAACTGTTTTTT
TRBJ1-2 | . | . | 16 | TRBV19 | CASSILPGTPENGYTF | TGTGCCAGTAGTATCTTACCAGGGACACCGGAAAATGGCTACACCTTC
TRBJ2-7 | few | TRBD1 | 14 | TRBV6-5 | CASSYQGARYEQYF | TGTGCCAGCAGTTACCAGGGGGCGAGGTACGAGCAGTACTTC